The 27 T cell receptor beta chains below all came from one sample that was sequenced in a study of cytomegalovirus exposure and HLA in healthy donors. 60 Vbeta and 13 Jbeta primers were used in PCR. Data came from immunoSEQ multiplex PCR; TCRdb stores just in-frame clones and leaves some out. The data show under 200,000 clones, about 71% seen once. The sequencing sample was made of PBMCs. These receptors were taken from a woman in her thirties in good health and CMV-seronegative.

In this sample, this clone turned up a few times. The CDR3 coding sequence is TGTGCCAGCAGCTTGGGAGGGCCCAGTTACGAGCAGTACTTC. It yields the protein CASSLGGPSYEQYF. The chain carries TRBV7-2 and TRBJ2-7; 7 positions agree with TRBD2. The V and J ends lost 3 bases and 4 bases, in that order; junction bases with no gene match: 6. Germline lookup yields CDR1 SGHTA and CDR2 FQGNSA. This CDR3 contains 14 residues. Supplemented by reference TRBV7-2 and TRBJ2-7, the full variable domain reads GAGVSQSPSNKVTEKGKDVELRCDPISGHTALYWYRQSLGQGLEFLIYFQGNSAPDKSGLPSDRFSAERTGGSVSTLTIQRTQQEDSAVYLCASSLGGPSYEQYFGPGTRLTVT.

This clone was seen only a few times. The J gene is TRBJ1-6, the V gene TRBV30; no reliable D call. CDR1 and CDR2 (germline): GTSNPN, SVGIG (reference sequence). Deletions cut 3 bases from V and 9 bases from J, with 18 bases between. CDR3 size: 15 residues. The chain's CDR3 is CAWRGTRLVGSPLHF. The CDR3 bases are TGTGCCTGGAGAGGCACTCGGCTAGTGGGTTCACCCCTCCACTTT.

This chain uses TRBV4-2 with TRBJ2-1; 10 bases agree with TRBD2. The V and J ends lost 5 bases and 4 bases, in that order; junction bases with no gene match: 2. Germline CDR1 is LGHNA and CDR2 is YNFKEQ. The length of the CDR3 is 14 residues. The CDR3 region is CASSGLADYNEQFF. The DNA for the CDR3 is TGTGCCAGCAGCGGACTAGCGGATTACAATGAGCAGTTCTTC.

This chain connects TRBV5-1 to TRBJ2-7; the D gene is possibly TRBD2 (6 bases). The V gene lost 4 bases and the J gene lost 0 bases, with 17 bases spanning the gap. Germline V gene sequence: CDR1 SGHRS, CDR2 YFSETQ. The CDR3 has 16 amino acids. CDR3 sequence (DNA): TGCGCCAGCAGCCCTCAGGGCGGGAAAAGCTCCTACGAGCAGTACTTC. As protein: CASSPQGGKSSYEQYF.

CDR3 in DNA: TGTGCCACCAGCAGATTTGGGGGGAAGGTAGCGGCAAGGTACAATGAGCAGTTCTTC. Its translation is CATSRFGGKVAARYNEQFF. V usage is TRBV15 and J usage is TRBJ2-1; a possible D gene is TRBD2 (6 bases). The CDR3 has 19 amino acids. Germline assignment: CDR1 LNHNV and CDR2 YYDKDF (reference sequence). Trimming removed 2 bases at V and 4 bases at J, with 24 bases between.

CDR3 loop: CASSGGGPYSYEQYF. The CDR3 DNA follows: TGTGCCAGCAGCGGAGGGGGCCCTTACTCCTACGAGCAGTACTTC. The V call is TRBV28, the J call TRBJ2-7, with D perhaps TRBD1 (7 bases). This CDR3 region has 15 residues. Germline V gene lookup returns CDR1 MDHEN and CDR2 SYDVKM. The ends were cut back, 6 bases at V and 0 bases at J, with 15 bases in the middle.

The chain couples TRBV28 to TRBJ2-3; a possible D gene is TRBD2 (5 bases). CDR3 length: 15 amino acids. CDR1 and CDR2 from the germline V gene are MDHEN and SYDVKM. Deletions cut 7 bases from V and 5 bases from J, with 19 bases between. CDR3 sequence: CASTLSPDSQDTQYF. The CDR3 coding sequence is TGTGCCAGCACCTTATCCCCGGACTCACAAGATACGCAGTATTTT.

The genes are TRBV6-1 and TRBJ1-1, with unresolved D. Looked up from germline, CDR1 is MNHNS and CDR2 is SASEGT. Trimming removed 1 base from V and 6 bases from J, with 18 bases in between. This CDR3 is 16 amino acids long. The CDR3 bases are TGTGCCAGCAGTGAAGGGTTTTCGTTCGGTGGAGCTGAAGCTTTCTTT. Translated: CASSEGFSFGGAEAFF.

This chain joins TRBV2 and TRBJ1-4; 8 bases are a match to TRBD1. J was trimmed by 3 bases and V by 6 bases; bases with no gene match: 6. The germline V gene has CDR1 SNHLY and CDR2 FYNNEI. The CDR3 loop spans 15 amino acids. The CDR3 is CASREQGEANEKLFF. The CDR3 DNA follows: TGTGCCAGCAGGGAACAGGGGGAGGCTAATGAAAAACTGTTTTTT.

The chain recombines TRBV5-1 with TRBJ2-7; 8 nucleotides align to TRBD1. V lost 0 bases, J lost 4 bases, and 3 bases stayed unmatched. This CDR3 is built from 14 residues. Germline CDR1 and CDR2: SGHRS and YFSETQ. The CDR3 is CASSLGTGRYEQYF. In DNA, the CDR3 is TGCGCCAGCAGCTTGGGGACAGGGCGATACGAGCAGTACTTC.

V usage is TRBV7-9 and J usage is TRBJ2-2, with 11 bases fitting TRBD1. Trimming took 8 bases from V and 6 from J; bases not matched to a gene: 11. There are 16 residues in the CDR3. Germline CDR1 SEHNR, CDR2 FQNEAQ (reference sequence). Written as DNA, the CDR3 is TGTGCCAGCTCCGGGACAGGGGGGTTTTTCGCCGGGGAGCTGTTTTTT. It encodes CASSGTGGFFAGELFF.

The rearrangement links TRBV29-1 to TRBJ2-7; a possible D gene is TRBD2 (6 bases). The CDR3 spans 12 residues. Germline V gene lookup returns CDR1 SQVTM and CDR2 ANQGSEA. The germline V and J ends were trimmed by 5 bases and 3 bases, with 11 bases remaining between them. The CDR3 DNA reads as TGCAGCGTTTTCCCCGGGGGCTACGAGCAGTACTTC. Its translation: CSVFPGGYEQYF.

This sequence joins TRBV4-2 and TRBJ2-5; the match to TRBD2 covers 7 bases. The CDR3 length is 20 residues. Germline V gene lookup returns CDR1 LGHNA and CDR2 YNFKEQ. The J segment lost 5 bases and the V segment lost 0 bases, leaving 21 bases of the junction unmatched. CDR3 region: CASSQDVGLGTIIRLETQYF. The CDR3 DNA follows: TGTGCCAGCAGCCAAGATGTGGGCTTGGGGACTATAATTCGATTGGAGACCCAGTACTTC.

This CDR3 reads CASSILMSPQHF. CDR3 nucleotide sequence: TGTGCCAGCAGTATCCTTATGTCGCCCCAGCATTTT. The chain employs TRBV6-6 and TRBJ1-5; D gene unclear. V lost 5 bases to trimming and J lost 9 bases, with 11 bases between them. CDR1 and CDR2 from the germline V gene are MNHNY and SVGAGI (reference sequence). The CDR3 sequence is 12 residues long.

This chain joins TRBV4-2 and TRBJ1-2, with no clear D. Between the trimmed V and J ends, which lost 0 bases and 1 base, there was a span of 9 bases. The CDR3 sequence is 15 residues long. The germline gives CDR1 LGHNA, CDR2 YNFKEQ. CDR3 sequence (DNA): TGTGCCAGCAGCCAAGAGGTAGGGAGTAACTATGGCTACACCTTC. Translation gives CASSQEVGSNYGYTF.

The chain links TRBV20-1 to TRBJ2-7, with D possibly TRBD1 on 5 matching bases. V gave up 7 bases and J gave up 2 bases, with 6 bases separating them. CDR3 length: 10 residues. Per the germline V gene, CDR1 is DFQATT and CDR2 is SNEGSKA (reference sequence). The CDR3 bases are TGCAGTGTAGGGGCCTACGAGCAGTACTTC. Residues: CSVGAYEQYF.

This clone was observed a few times. In the same sample, other DNA sequences code for this CDR3. The rearrangement uses TRBV7-6 and TRBJ2-5; D gene ambiguous. The V gene lost 6 bases and the J gene lost 5 bases, with 7 bases spanning the gap. This CDR3 is 11 amino acids long. Germline V gene lookup returns CDR1 SGHVS and CDR2 FNYEAQ. The CDR3 is CASSSQETQYF. Here the CDR3 DNA reads TGTGCCAGCAGTTCGCAGGAGACCCAGTACTTC.

The rearrangement uses TRBV7-9 and TRBJ1-6; 9 bases align to TRBD1. The CDR3 spans 15 residues. CDR1 is SEHNR and CDR2 is FQNEAQ in the germline V gene (reference sequence). The junction had 6 bases not matched to a gene; V was cut back by 5 bases and J by 7 bases. The DNA for the CDR3 is TGTGCCAGCAGCGGGGGGACAGGGTGGAATTCACCCCTCCACTTT. As protein: CASSGGTGWNSPLHF.

The chain carries TRBV6-6 and TRBJ1-5; 12 bases are a match to TRBD1. Germline CDR1 and CDR2: MNHNY and SVGAGI (reference sequence). Trimming removed 6 bases from V and 1 base from J; junction bases left unmatched: 4. The CDR3 has 16 amino acids. The chain's CDR3 is CASSPGQGASNQPQHF. The CDR3 nucleotides are TGTGCCAGCAGCCCGGGACAGGGGGCCAGCAATCAGCCCCAGCATTTT.

The V call is TRBV11-1, the J call TRBJ2-1; D ambiguous. Germline values: CDR1 SGHAT, CDR2 FQDESV (reference sequence). This CDR3 comprises 14 residues. The V end was cut by 5 bases, the J end by 0 bases, with 8 bases between. CDR3 region: CASSPHSSYNEQFF. The CDR3 nucleotides are TGTGCCAGCAGCCCCCATAGCTCCTACAATGAGCAGTTCTTC. The full variable domain, its missing parts supplied by reference TRBV11-1 and TRBJ2-1, is EAEVAQSPRYKITEKSQAVAFWCDPISGHATLYWYRQILGQGPELLVQFQDESVVDDSQLPKDRFSAERLKGVDSTLKIQPAELGDSAMYLCASSPHSSYNEQFFGPGTRLTVL.

V gene TRBV6-5 combines with J gene TRBJ2-7; D may be TRBD2 (6 bases). V was pared by 5 bases and J by 4 bases, with 9 bases between. Germline CDR1 and CDR2: MNHEY and SVGAGI. The CDR3 is 12 residues long. Here the CDR3 DNA reads TGTGCCAGCAGTCGAAGCGGGTACGAGCAGTACTTC. Encoded protein: CASSRSGYEQYF.

The chain has TRBV6-5 and TRBJ2-7, with 9 bases that match TRBD1. Trimming took 5 bases from V and 6 from J; bases not matched to a gene: 8. The CDR3 has 14 amino acids. Germline CDR1 and CDR2: MNHEY and SVGAGI. The CDR3 DNA follows: TGTGCCAGCAGTCCGGGACAGGGTGTTAGCGAGCAGTACTTC. As protein: CASSPGQGVSEQYF.

This clone was seen once. V is TRBV11-2 and J is TRBJ2-7; perhaps TRBD2 as D (6 bases). The CDR3 runs to 15 residues. V was clipped by 2 bases and J by 4 bases, with 15 bases between them. Germline CDR1 is SGHAT and CDR2 is FQNNGV. CDR3 nucleotides: TGTGCCAGCAGCTTACGGGGGAGCCCCGGTTACGAGCAGTACTTC. Its translation is CASSLRGSPGYEQYF. Supplemented by reference TRBV11-2 and TRBJ2-7, the full variable domain reads EAGVAQSPRYKIIEKRQSVAFWCNPISGHATLYWYQQILGQGPKLLIQFQNNGVVDDSQLPKDRFSAERLKGVDSTLKIQPAKLEDSAVYLCASSLRGSPGYEQYFGPGTRLTVT.

The chain links TRBV15 to TRBJ2-1, with 8 bases aligning to TRBD2. This CDR3 has 15 residues. Trimming cost V 0 bases and J 15 bases; bases outside gene matches: 13. Germline CDR1 LNHNV, CDR2 YYDKDF (reference sequence). The CDR3 bases are TGTGCCACCAGCAGAGATTGGACTAGCCGCCAGACCTTGTTCTTC. As protein: CATSRDWTSRQTLFF.

This clone was seen only a few times. This chain uses TRBV5-4 with TRBJ2-7; TRBD2 aligns across 7 bases. J lost 4 bases, V lost 3 bases, and 7 bases had no gene match. Looked up from germline, CDR1 is SGHNT and CDR2 is YYREEE (reference sequence). The CDR3 has 14 residues. DNA for the CDR3: TGTGCCAGCAGCTCCGGGGAGGGTTGGTACGAGCAGTACTTC. Amino acid sequence: CASSSGEGWYEQYF.

V gene TRBV5-4 combines with J gene TRBJ2-7; 7 nucleotides align to TRBD2. This CDR3 has 15 amino acids. Germline V gene sequence: CDR1 SGHNT, CDR2 YYREEE (reference sequence). With 3 bases clipped from V and 7 bases from J, the junction kept 13 bases outside the gene matches. The CDR3 reads CASSSHGTGREEQYF. For the CDR3, the DNA is TGTGCCAGCAGCTCGCATGGGACTGGGAGGGAGGAGCAGTACTTC. The full variable domain, with the rest looked up from reference TRBV5-4 and TRBJ2-7, is ETGVTQSPTHLIKTRGQQVTLRCSSQSGHNTVSWYQQALGQGPQFIFQYYREEENGRGNFPPRFSGLQFPNYSSELNVNALELDDSALYLCASSSHGTGREEQYFGPGTRLTVT.

This chain uses TRBV6-5 with TRBJ2-2; unclear D gene. Looked up from germline, CDR1 is MNHEY and CDR2 is SVGAGI. The CDR3 totals 13 residues. The germline V and J ends were trimmed by 6 bases and 5 bases, with 10 bases remaining between them. CDR3 coding DNA: TGTGCCAGCAGGCCTAGGTGGACCGGGGAGCTGTTTTTT. Translated, it gives CASRPRWTGELFF.